This T cell receptor beta chain was observed in a study of blood T cell repertoires in COVID-19. Whole-study context: Samples of COVID-19 (acute and convalescent) were obtained from the United States, Italy and Spain. PBMCs, B-cell-depleted T cells, or T cells provided the cDNA or gDNA that made up the material.

In the original workflow: By means of reference gene primer amplification, nucleated cell counts were estimated. Clones were sequenced by immunoSEQ multiplex PCR, and TCRdb holds only the in-frame ones, with some missing. V and J calls and clone size are copied from that table; D and trimming were computed from the DNA. The sample shows just under 350,000 clones, approximately 89% of them seen only once. The sequenced sample was peripheral blood. The sequence came from a young woman who had recovered from COVID-19.

CDR3 coding DNA: TGCGCCAGCAGCCTTTGGAGCGGGAGGGGAAATGAGCAGTTCTTC. It translates to CASSLWSGRGNEQFF. The chain links TRBV5-1 to TRBJ2-1; 10 bases fit TRBD2. Germline V gene lookup returns CDR1 SGHRS and CDR2 YFSETQ. This CDR3 comprises 15 residues. After removal of 4 bases from V and 7 bases from J, the junction contained 8 bases not matched to a gene.